Below, 6 T cell receptor beta chains from the same sample are listed, as sequenced in a study of shared clonotypes between healthy human individuals. Here immunoSEQ multiplex PCR was the method, and the copy in TCRdb shows in-frame clones only, minus some. The profile shows some 2 million clones, over 85% of them singletons. Naive CD8 isolation took CD45RO-negative cells positively selected for CCR7 and excluded terminally differentiated effector memory CD45RA+ cells. Sequencing used naive CD8+ T cells sorted from blood. These receptors were obtained from a man between 18 and 35 years old in good health.

The chain recombines TRBV5-1 with TRBJ1-1; D is uncertain. The CDR3 has 11 residues. V was pared by 1 base and J by 14 bases, with 12 bases between. In germline, CDR1 is SGHRS, CDR2 YFSETQ. This chain's CDR3 is CASSLSGQRFF. The CDR3 DNA is TGCGCCAGCAGCTTGTCCGGCCAACGCTTCTTT. The full variable domain, in which reference TRBV5-1 and TRBJ1-1 provide the parts outside the CDR3, is KAGVTQTPRYLIKTRGQQVTLSCSPISGHRSVSWYQQTPGQGLQFLFEYFSETQRNKGNFPGRFSGRQFSNSRSEMNVSTLELGDSALYLCASSLSGQRFFGQGTRLTVV.

Comment on this clone: Other DNA sequences within the sample encode an identical CDR3. V gene TRBV13 combines with J gene TRBJ2-7; 7 positions agree with TRBD1. From germline, CDR1 is PRHDT and CDR2 FYEKMQ (reference sequence). This CDR3 contains 14 residues. With 4 bases clipped from V and 2 bases from J, the junction kept 5 bases outside the gene matches. The CDR3 is CASSSTDRTYEQYF. The CDR3, as DNA: TGTGCCAGCAGCTCCACGGACAGGACCTACGAGCAGTACTTC.

The chain joins TRBV14 to TRBJ2-5; a possible D gene is TRBD2 (5 bases). Trimming shortened V by 1 base and J by 4 bases, and 13 bases separated the two germline ends. This CDR3 is built from 15 residues. Germline CDR1 and CDR2: SGHDN and FVKESK. The CDR3 sequence is CASSQGRGSGETQYF. As DNA, the CDR3 is TGTGCCAGCAGCCAAGGACGGGGAAGTGGAGAGACCCAGTACTTC.

The chain is built from TRBV6-5 and TRBJ2-7; 8 positions agree with TRBD2. The germline CDR1 and CDR2 sequences are MNHEY and SVGAGI. V was clipped by 2 bases and J by 5 bases; unmatched bases: 5. The CDR3 has 14 amino acids. The CDR3 is CASSYAGGRDEQYF. CDR3 sequence (DNA): TGTGCCAGCAGTTACGCGGGGGGCAGAGACGAGCAGTACTTC.

This sequence joins TRBV28 and TRBJ1-1; D gene ambiguous. The CDR3 runs 14 residues. In germline, CDR1 is MDHEN, CDR2 SYDVKM. V shed 5 bases and J shed 4 bases, with 14 bases lying between them. The DNA of the CDR3 is TGTGCCAGCAGTCCACCCGGGGAGGGCACTGAAGCTTTCTTT. Protein product: CASSPPGEGTEAFF.

The chain is built from TRBV4-1 and TRBJ2-7; D not resolved. Trimming shortened V by 0 bases and J by 2 bases, and 11 bases separated the two germline ends. CDR3 length: 15 amino acids. Germline values: CDR1 MGHRA, CDR2 YSYEKL. CDR3: CASSQDIMVTYEQYF. DNA for the CDR3: TGCGCCAGCAGCCAAGATATCATGGTAACCTACGAGCAGTACTTC.